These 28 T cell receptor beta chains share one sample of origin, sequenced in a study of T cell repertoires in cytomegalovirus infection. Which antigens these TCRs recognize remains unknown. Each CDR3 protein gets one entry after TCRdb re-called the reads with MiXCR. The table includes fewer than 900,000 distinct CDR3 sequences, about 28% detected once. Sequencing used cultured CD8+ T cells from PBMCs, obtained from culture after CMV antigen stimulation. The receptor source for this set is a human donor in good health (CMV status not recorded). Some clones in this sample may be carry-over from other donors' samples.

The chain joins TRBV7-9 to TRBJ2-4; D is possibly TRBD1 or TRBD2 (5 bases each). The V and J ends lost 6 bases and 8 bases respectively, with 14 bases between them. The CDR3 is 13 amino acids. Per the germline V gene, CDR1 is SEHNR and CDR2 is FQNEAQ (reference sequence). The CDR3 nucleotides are TGTGCCAGCAGTCCCGTGGGGGTAGACATTCAGTACTTC. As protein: CASSPVGVDIQYF. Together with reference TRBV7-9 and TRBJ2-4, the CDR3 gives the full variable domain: DTGVSQNPRHKITKRGQNVTFRCDPISEHNRLYWYRQTLGQGPEFLTYFQNEAQLEKSRLLSDRFSAERPKGSFSTLEIQRTEQGDSAMYLCASSPVGVDIQYFGAGTRLSVL.

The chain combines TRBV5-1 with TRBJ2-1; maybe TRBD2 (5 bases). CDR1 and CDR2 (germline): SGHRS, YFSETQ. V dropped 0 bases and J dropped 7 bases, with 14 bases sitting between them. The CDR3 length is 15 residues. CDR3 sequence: CASSLGRLPTNEQFF. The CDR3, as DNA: TGCGCCAGCAGCTTGGGCCGACTACCTACAAATGAGCAGTTCTTC.

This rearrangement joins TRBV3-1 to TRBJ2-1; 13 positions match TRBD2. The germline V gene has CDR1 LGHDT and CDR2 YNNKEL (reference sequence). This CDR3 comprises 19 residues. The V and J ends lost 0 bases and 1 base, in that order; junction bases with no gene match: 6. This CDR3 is CASSQEGLAGKSSYNEQFF. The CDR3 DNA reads TGTGCCAGCAGCCAAGAGGGACTAGCGGGGAAGAGTTCCTACAATGAGCAGTTCTTC.

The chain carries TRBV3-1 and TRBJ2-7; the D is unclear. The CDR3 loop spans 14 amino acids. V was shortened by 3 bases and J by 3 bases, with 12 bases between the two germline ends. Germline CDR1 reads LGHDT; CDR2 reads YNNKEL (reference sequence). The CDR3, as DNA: TGTGCCAGCAGCCAGTCTCTAGATAACTACGAGCAGTACTTC. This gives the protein CASSQSLDNYEQYF.

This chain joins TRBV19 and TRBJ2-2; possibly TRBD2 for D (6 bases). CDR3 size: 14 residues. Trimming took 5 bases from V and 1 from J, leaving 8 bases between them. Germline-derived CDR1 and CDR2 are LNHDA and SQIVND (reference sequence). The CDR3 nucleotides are TGTGCCAGTAGTTGGGGGGAGAACACCGGGGAGCTGTTTTTT. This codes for CASSWGENTGELFF.

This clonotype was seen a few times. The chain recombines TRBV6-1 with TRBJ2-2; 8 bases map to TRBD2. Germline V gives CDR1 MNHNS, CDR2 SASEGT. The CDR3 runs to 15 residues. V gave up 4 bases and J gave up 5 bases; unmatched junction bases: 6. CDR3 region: CASSAGGPGTGELFF. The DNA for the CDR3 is TGTGCCAGCAGTGCGGGGGGGCCGGGTACCGGGGAGCTGTTTTTT.

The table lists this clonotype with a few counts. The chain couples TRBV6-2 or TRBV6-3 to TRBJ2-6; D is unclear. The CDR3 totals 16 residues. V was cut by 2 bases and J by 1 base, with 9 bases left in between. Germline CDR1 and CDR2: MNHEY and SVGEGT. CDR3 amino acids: CASSYDDDSGANVLTF. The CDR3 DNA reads TGTGCCAGCAGTTACGATGACGATTCTGGGGCCAACGTCCTGACTTTC.

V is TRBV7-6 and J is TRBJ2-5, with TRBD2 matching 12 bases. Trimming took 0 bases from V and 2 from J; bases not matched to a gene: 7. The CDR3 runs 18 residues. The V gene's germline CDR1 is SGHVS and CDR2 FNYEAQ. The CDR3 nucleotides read TGTGCCAGCAGCTTAGCGATGGGACTAGCGGGTCTGCAAGAGACCCAGTACTTC. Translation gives CASSLAMGLAGLQETQYF.

The CDR3 loop reads CASSPPGQGHNEQFF. In DNA form, the CDR3 reads TGTGCCAGCAGTCCACCGGGACAGGGTCACAATGAGCAGTTCTTC. This chain uses TRBV2 with TRBJ2-1; 9 nucleotides align to TRBD1. V was clipped by 5 bases and J by 5 bases; unmatched bases: 7. This CDR3 has 15 residues. Germline loops: CDR1 SNHLY, CDR2 FYNNEI.

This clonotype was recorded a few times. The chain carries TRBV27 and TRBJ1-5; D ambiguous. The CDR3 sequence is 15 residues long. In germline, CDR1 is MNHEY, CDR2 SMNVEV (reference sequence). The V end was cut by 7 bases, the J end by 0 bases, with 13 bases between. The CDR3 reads CASKMTWGSNQPQHF. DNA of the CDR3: TGTGCCAGCAAAATGACTTGGGGTAGCAATCAGCCCCAGCATTTT.

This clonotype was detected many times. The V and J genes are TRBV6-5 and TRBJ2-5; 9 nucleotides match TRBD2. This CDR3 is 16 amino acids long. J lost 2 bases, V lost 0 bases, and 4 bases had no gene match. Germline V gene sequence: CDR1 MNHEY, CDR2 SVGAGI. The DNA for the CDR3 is TGTGCCAGCAGTTACTCACCGGGACTAGCACAAGAGACCCAGTACTTC. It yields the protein CASSYSPGLAQETQYF.

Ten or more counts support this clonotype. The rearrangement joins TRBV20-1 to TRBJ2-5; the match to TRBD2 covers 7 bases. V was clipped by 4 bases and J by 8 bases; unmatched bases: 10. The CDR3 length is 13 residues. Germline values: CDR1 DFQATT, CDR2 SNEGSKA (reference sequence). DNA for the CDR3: TGCAGTGCTACGTTGACTAGCAAATACACCCAGTACTTC. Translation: CSATLTSKYTQYF.

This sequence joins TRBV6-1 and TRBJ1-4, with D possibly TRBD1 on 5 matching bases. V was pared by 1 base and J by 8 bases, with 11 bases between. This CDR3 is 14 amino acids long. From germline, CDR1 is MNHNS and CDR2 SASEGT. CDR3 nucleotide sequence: TGTGCCAGCAGTGAAGAGGGGTACTCGGAAAAACTGTTTTTT. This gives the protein CASSEEGYSEKLFF.

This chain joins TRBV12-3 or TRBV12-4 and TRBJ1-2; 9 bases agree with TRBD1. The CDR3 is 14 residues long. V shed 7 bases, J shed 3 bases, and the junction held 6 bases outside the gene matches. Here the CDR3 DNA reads TGTGCCAGCATCCAGGGGACAGGGTACTATGGCTACACCTTC. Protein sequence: CASIQGTGYYGYTF.

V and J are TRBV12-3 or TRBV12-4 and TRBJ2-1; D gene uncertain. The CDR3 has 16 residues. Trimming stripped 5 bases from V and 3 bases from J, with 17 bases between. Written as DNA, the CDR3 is TGTGCCAGCAGTCTTTCGGGCGTTAAAGGCTACAATGAGCAGTTCTTC. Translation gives CASSLSGVKGYNEQFF.

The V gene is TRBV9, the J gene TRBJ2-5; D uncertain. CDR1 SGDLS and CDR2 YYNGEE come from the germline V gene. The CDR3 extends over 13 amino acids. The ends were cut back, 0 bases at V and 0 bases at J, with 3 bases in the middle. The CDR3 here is CASSVGDQETQYF. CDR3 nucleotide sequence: TGTGCCAGCAGCGTAGGGGACCAAGAGACCCAGTACTTC.

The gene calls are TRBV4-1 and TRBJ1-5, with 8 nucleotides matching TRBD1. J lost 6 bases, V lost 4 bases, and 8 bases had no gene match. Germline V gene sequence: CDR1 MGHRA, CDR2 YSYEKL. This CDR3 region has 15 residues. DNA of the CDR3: TGCGCCAGCAGCCGAGAGACAGGGGTTGGTCAGCCCCAGCATTTT. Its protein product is CASSRETGVGQPQHF.

CDR3 in amino acids: CASSPSLAGGPKGGELFF. The DNA of the CDR3 is TGTGCCAGCAGCCCGTCCCTAGCGGGGGGGCCAAAGGGCGGGGAGCTGTTTTTT. The rearrangement uses TRBV5-4 and TRBJ2-2; TRBD2 matches 12 bases. Trimming cost V 4 bases and J 7 bases; bases outside gene matches: 14. Germline V lookup: CDR1 SGHNT, CDR2 YYREEE (reference sequence). The CDR3 totals 18 residues.

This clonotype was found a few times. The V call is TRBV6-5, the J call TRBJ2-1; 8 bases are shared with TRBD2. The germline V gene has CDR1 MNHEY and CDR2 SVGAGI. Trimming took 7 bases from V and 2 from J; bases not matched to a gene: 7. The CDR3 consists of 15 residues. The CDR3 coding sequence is TGTGCCAGCAACGAGCGGGGGAAACCCTACAATGAGCAGTTCTTC. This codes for CASNERGKPYNEQFF.

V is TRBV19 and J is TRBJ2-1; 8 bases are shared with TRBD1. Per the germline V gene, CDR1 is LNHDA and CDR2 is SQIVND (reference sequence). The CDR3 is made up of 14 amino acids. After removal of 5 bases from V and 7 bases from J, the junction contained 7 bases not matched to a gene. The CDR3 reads CASSWGQARNEQFF. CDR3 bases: TGTGCCAGTAGTTGGGGACAGGCAAGAAATGAGCAGTTCTTC.

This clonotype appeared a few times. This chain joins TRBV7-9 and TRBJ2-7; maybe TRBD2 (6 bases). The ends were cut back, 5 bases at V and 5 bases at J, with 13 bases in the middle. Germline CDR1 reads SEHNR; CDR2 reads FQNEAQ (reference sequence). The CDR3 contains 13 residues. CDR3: CASSPPGLNEQYF. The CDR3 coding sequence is TGTGCCAGCAGCCCGCCGGGACTGAACGAGCAGTACTTC.

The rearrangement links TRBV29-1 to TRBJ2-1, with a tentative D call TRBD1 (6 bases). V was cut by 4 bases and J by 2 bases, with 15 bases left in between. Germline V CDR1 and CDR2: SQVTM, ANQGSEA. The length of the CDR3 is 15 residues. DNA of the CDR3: TGCAGCGTTGTAACCGGGACACAGGCCTACAATGAGCAGTTCTTC. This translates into CSVVTGTQAYNEQFF.

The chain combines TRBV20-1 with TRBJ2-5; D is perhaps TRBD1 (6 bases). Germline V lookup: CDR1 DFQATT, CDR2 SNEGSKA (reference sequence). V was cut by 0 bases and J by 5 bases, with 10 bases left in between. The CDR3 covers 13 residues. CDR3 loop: CSAREGTRETQYF. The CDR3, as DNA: TGCAGTGCTAGAGAGGGGACACGGGAGACCCAGTACTTC.

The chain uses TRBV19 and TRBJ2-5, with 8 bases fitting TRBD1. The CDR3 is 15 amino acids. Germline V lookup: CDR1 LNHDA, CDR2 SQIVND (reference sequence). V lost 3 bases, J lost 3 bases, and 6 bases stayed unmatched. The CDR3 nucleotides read TGTGCCAGTAGTATTCCGGAGACAGGGGAAGAGACCCAGTACTTC. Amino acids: CASSIPETGEETQYF. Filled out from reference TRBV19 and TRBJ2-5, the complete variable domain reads DGGITQSPKYLFRKEGQNVTLSCEQNLNHDAMYWYRQDPGQGLRLIYYSQIVNDFQKGDIAEGYSVSREKKESFPLTVTSAQKNPTAFYLCASSIPETGEETQYFGPGTRLLVL.

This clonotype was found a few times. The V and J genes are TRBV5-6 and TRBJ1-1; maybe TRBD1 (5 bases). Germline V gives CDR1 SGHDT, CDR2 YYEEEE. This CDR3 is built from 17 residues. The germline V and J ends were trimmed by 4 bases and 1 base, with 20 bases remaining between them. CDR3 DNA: TGTGCCAGCAGCCCAGGTCGTACGGGGGTGGAGAACACTGAAGCTTTCTTT. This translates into CASSPGRTGVENTEAFF.

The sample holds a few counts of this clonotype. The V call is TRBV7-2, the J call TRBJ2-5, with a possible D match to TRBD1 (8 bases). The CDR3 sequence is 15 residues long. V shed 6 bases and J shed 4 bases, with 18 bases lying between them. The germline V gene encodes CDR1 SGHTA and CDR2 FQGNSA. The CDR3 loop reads CASRRGGDRTETQYF. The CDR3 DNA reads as TGTGCCAGCAGACGAGGGGGGGACAGGACAGAGACCCAGTACTTC.

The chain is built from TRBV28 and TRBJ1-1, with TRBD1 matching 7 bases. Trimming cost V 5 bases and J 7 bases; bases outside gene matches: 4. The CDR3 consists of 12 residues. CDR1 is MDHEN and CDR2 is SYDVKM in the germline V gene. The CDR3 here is CASSHRGDEAFF. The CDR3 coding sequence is TGTGCCAGCAGTCACAGGGGCGATGAAGCTTTCTTT.

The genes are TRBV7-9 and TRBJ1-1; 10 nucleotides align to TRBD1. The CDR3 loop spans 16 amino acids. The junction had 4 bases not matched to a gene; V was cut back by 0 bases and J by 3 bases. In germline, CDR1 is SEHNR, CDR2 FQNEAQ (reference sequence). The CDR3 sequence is CASSLAWTGGDTEAFF. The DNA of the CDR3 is TGTGCCAGCAGCTTAGCGTGGACAGGGGGAGACACTGAAGCTTTCTTT.